The 4 T cell receptor beta chains given below trace back to one sample, sequenced in a study of control samples from healthy donors and cancer patients. Method: immunoSEQ multiplex PCR; TCRdb's copy keeps in-frame clones and lacks some. The table records 85,000 to 100,000 clones, roughly four fifths of them present only once. Specimen: blood. These receptors were obtained from a man aged 60 to 69 in good health.

V is TRBV19 and J is TRBJ2-3; TRBD1 agrees at 7 bases. The germline V gene encodes CDR1 LNHDA and CDR2 SQIVND (reference sequence). The CDR3 covers 14 residues. Losses at the gene ends were 6 bases for V and 2 bases for J; bases not matched to a gene: 5. The CDR3 DNA sequence: TGTGCCAGTAGCCCGGGACAGAACACAGATACGCAGTATTTT. Its protein product is CASSPGQNTDTQYF.

The chain joins TRBV7-3 to TRBJ2-5, with D perhaps given as TRBD1 or TRBD2 (5 bases each). The germline V gene encodes CDR1 SGHTA and CDR2 FQGTGA. CDR3 length equals 13 residues. Trimming pared 5 bases from V and 1 base from J, leaving 8 bases between. The CDR3, as DNA: TGTGCCAGCAGCCGGGACGGCCAAGAGACCCAGTACTTC. Amino acid sequence: CASSRDGQETQYF.

This chain uses TRBV5-1 with TRBJ2-1; TRBD2 agrees at 15 bases. CDR1 and CDR2 from the germline V gene are SGHRS and YFSETQ. This CDR3 contains 18 residues. Trimming at V came to 4 bases and at J to 0 bases, leaving 5 bases not matched to a gene. As DNA, the CDR3 is TGCGCCAGCAGCCCGCGGACTAGCGGGGGGGCCTCCTACAATGAGCAGTTCTTC. Translating gives CASSPRTSGGASYNEQFF.

V and J are TRBV4-1 and TRBJ2-3; D is unresolved. The V and J ends lost 1 base and 2 bases respectively, with 4 bases between them. Germline V gene sequence: CDR1 MGHRA, CDR2 YSYEKL. This CDR3 contains 13 residues. This CDR3 reads CASSQGHTDTQYF. CDR3 in DNA: TGCGCCAGCAGCCAAGGACACACAGATACGCAGTATTTT.